These 27 T cell receptor beta chains originate from one sample sequenced in a study of OX40 agonist ivuxolimab in advanced cancers. The table came from immunoSEQ multiplex PCR; TCRdb's copy has only in-frame clones and leaves some out. The data contain about 43,000 clones, 80% of them singletons. Sequences were derived from CD4+ or CD8+ T cells sorted from blood, sampled in a trial of the OX40 agonist ivuxolimab. Source of these receptors: an adult with an advanced solid tumor such as melanoma, head and neck, liver or kidney cancer.

The chain links TRBV4-1 to TRBJ1-4; D gene ambiguous. The CDR3 is made up of 16 amino acids. CDR1 is MGHRA, CDR2 YSYEKL, per germline. Between the trimmed V and J ends, which lost 1 base and 8 bases, there was a span of 17 bases. CDR3 region: CASSQAPDTLGEKLFF. The CDR3 DNA reads as TGCGCCAGCAGCCAAGCGCCGGATACTTTGGGGGAAAAACTGTTTTTT.

The rearrangement links TRBV4-3 to TRBJ2-2; D is undetermined. V was cut by 0 bases and J by 7 bases, with 6 bases left in between. CDR1 LGHNA and CDR2 YSLEER come from the germline V gene. The CDR3 has 13 amino acids. CDR3 sequence: CASSQELVGELFF. The CDR3 DNA sequence: TGCGCCAGCAGCCAAGAACTTGTCGGGGAGCTGTTTTTT.

The CDR3 coding sequence is TGTGCCAGCAGCTCCCAATCGGGACAGGGAGGGGTCAACATTCAGTACTTC. Encoded protein: CASSSQSGQGGVNIQYF. This chain links TRBV11-2 with TRBJ2-4; 9 bases align to TRBD1. The germline gives CDR1 SGHAT, CDR2 FQNNGV. The CDR3 is made up of 17 amino acids. V was clipped by 4 bases and J by 7 bases; unmatched bases: 14.

In nucleotides, the CDR3 is TGTGCCACCAGCCCACAAGACCAGGCCCCTATACTATATGGCTACACCTTC. Translating it yields CATSPQDQAPILYGYTF. J is TRBJ1-2 and V is TRBV15; no firm D call. Germline CDR1 and CDR2: LNHNV and YYDKDF (reference sequence). V lost 5 bases and J lost 5, with 24 bases in between. There are 17 residues in the CDR3.

CDR3 loop: CASSLALGPGDTGELFF. CDR3 nucleotides: TGCGCCAGCAGCTTGGCCCTGGGACCCGGAGACACCGGGGAGCTGTTTTTT. The chain carries TRBV5-1 and TRBJ2-2; D may correspond to TRBD1 or TRBD2 (5 bases each). V lost 0 bases and J 3 bases, leaving 15 bases between the germline ends. Germline V lookup: CDR1 SGHRS, CDR2 YFSETQ. The CDR3 totals 17 residues.

The chain uses TRBV18 and TRBJ1-4; a weak D match, TRBD1 (6 bases). CDR3 length: 15 amino acids. Germline V lookup: CDR1 KGHSH, CDR2 LQKENI. V gave up 0 bases and J gave up 8 bases, with 13 bases separating them. The chain's CDR3 is CASSPPSQGEEKLFF. The CDR3 DNA is TGTGCCAGCTCACCACCGTCACAGGGAGAAGAAAAACTGTTTTTT.

The chain links TRBV14 to TRBJ1-1, with D unresolved. The V end lost 4 bases, the J end lost 8 bases, and 17 bases lay between the germline ends. CDR3 length: 14 residues. From germline, CDR1 is SGHDN and CDR2 FVKESK. CDR3 in amino acids: CASSRPPVGREAFF. The CDR3 nucleotides read TGTGCCAGCAGCCGCCCACCCGTTGGTAGAGAAGCTTTCTTT. Based on the CDR3 plus reference TRBV14 and TRBJ1-1, the full variable domain is EAGVTQFPSHSVIEKGQTVTLRCDPISGHDNLYWYRRVMGKEIKFLLHFVKESKQDESGMPNNRFLAERTGGTYSTLKVQPAELEDSGVYFCASSRPPVGREAFFGQGTRLTVV.

The CDR3 DNA is TGCAGCGTTGGCAAAGGGGGGGCTGGAAACACCATATATTTT. This encodes CSVGKGGAGNTIYF. The chain has TRBV29-1 and TRBJ1-3, with D possibly matching TRBD1 (6 bases). Trimming removed 4 bases at V and 2 bases at J, with 12 bases between. The CDR3 is 14 amino acids. The V gene's germline CDR1 is SQVTM and CDR2 ANQGSEA.

The rearrangement uses TRBV9 and TRBJ2-7; 9 nucleotides agree with TRBD1. J was trimmed by 1 base and V by 4 bases; bases with no gene match: 6. From germline, CDR1 is SGDLS and CDR2 YYNGEE. The CDR3 runs to 15 residues. This chain's CDR3 is CASSPLGQGSYEQYF. CDR3 DNA: TGTGCCAGCAGCCCATTGGGACAGGGATCCTACGAGCAGTACTTC.

The chain carries TRBV5-1 and TRBJ2-2, with D possibly matching TRBD2 (6 bases). V lost 4 bases to trimming and J lost 8 bases, with 15 bases between them. The CDR3 length is 14 residues. The germline V gene encodes CDR1 SGHRS and CDR2 YFSETQ. The CDR3, as DNA: TGCGCCAGCAGCCCGGGGACTTCTAGGGGGGAGCTGTTTTTT. Residues: CASSPGTSRGELFF.

The V call is TRBV25-1, the J call TRBJ1-5, with D possibly matching TRBD1 (6 bases). With 6 bases removed from V and 4 bases from J, the gap between germline ends came to 16 bases. CDR1 and CDR2 from the germline V gene are MGHDK and SYGVNS. The CDR3 is made up of 15 amino acids. The CDR3 loop reads CASRVQGMWNQPQHF. DNA for the CDR3: TGTGCCAGCAGGGTACAGGGCATGTGGAATCAGCCCCAGCATTTT.

This sequence joins TRBV29-1 and TRBJ2-2; 7 bases map to TRBD2. The germline V gene has CDR1 SQVTM and CDR2 ANQGSEA. CDR3 size: 14 residues. V was pared by 7 bases and J by 0 bases, with 5 bases of the junction left unmatched. The CDR3 bases are TGCAGCGGAACTAGCGTGGCGAACACCGGGGAGCTGTTTTTT. Residues: CSGTSVANTGELFF.

The gene calls are TRBV5-6 and TRBJ2-7; no reliable D call. V lost 0 bases and J 0 bases, leaving 10 bases between the germline ends. The CDR3 is 15 amino acids. Germline CDR1 reads SGHDT; CDR2 reads YYEEEE. CDR3 sequence: CASSLGGLGSYEQYF. The CDR3 DNA reads TGTGCCAGCAGCTTGGGAGGATTGGGCTCCTACGAGCAGTACTTC.

The chain links TRBV4-3 to TRBJ1-6, with D possibly matching TRBD1 (5 bases). Between the trimmed V and J ends, which lost 0 bases and 0 bases, there was a span of 12 bases. The CDR3 extends over 18 amino acids. Looked up from germline, CDR1 is LGHNA and CDR2 is YSLEER. CDR3 sequence: CASSQDGAGSSYNSPLHF. As DNA, the CDR3 is TGCGCCAGCAGCCAAGATGGTGCAGGGAGCTCCTATAATTCACCCCTCCACTTT.

J is TRBJ2-5 and V is TRBV15; TRBD2 matches 13 bases. CDR3 length equals 17 residues. Germline assignment: CDR1 LNHNV and CDR2 YYDKDF (reference sequence). V dropped 5 bases and J dropped 3; count of bases not matched to a gene: 9. The CDR3 loop is CATSGGLLAGGEETQYF. The CDR3 DNA follows: TGTGCCACCAGCGGGGGTTTACTAGCGGGAGGGGAAGAGACCCAGTACTTC.

The chain joins TRBV5-4 to TRBJ2-3; 8 positions agree with TRBD2. The ends lost 1 base at V and 4 bases at J; junction bases unmatched: 5. From germline, CDR1 is SGHNT and CDR2 YYREEE (reference sequence). This CDR3 comprises 15 residues. The CDR3 here is CASSLPAGVSDTQYF. The DNA of the CDR3 is TGTGCCAGCAGCTTGCCAGCGGGGGTATCAGATACGCAGTATTTT.

CDR3 in amino acids: CASSLRYGYTF. The CDR3 nucleotides are TGTGCCAGCAGTTTACGCTATGGCTACACCTTC. The V gene is TRBV28, the J gene TRBJ1-2; D is uncertain. Germline lookup yields CDR1 MDHEN and CDR2 SYDVKM. There are 11 residues in the CDR3. V lost 2 bases and J 4 bases, leaving 2 bases between the germline ends.

This clone appeared once. V is TRBV7-9 and J is TRBJ2-7, with D unresolved. Deletions cut 5 bases from V and 3 bases from J, with 8 bases between. This CDR3 has 12 amino acids. CDR1 SEHNR and CDR2 FQNEAQ come from the germline V gene (reference sequence). CDR3 loop: CASSNWDYEQYF. The CDR3 DNA is TGTGCCAGCAGCAACTGGGACTACGAGCAGTACTTC.

V and J are TRBV7-2 and TRBJ1-6, with TRBD1 identical over 7 bases. The V and J ends lost 5 bases and 6 bases, in that order; junction bases with no gene match: 13. The CDR3 spans 17 residues. Germline V CDR1 and CDR2: SGHTA, FQGNSA. The CDR3 protein is CASSPTGSLILNSPLHF. The CDR3 DNA reads TGTGCCAGCAGCCCGACAGGGAGTCTTATCCTTAATTCACCCCTCCACTTT.

The chain employs TRBV6-5 and TRBJ2-3; 8 nucleotides match TRBD2. This CDR3 is built from 15 residues. Germline trimming cut 5 bases from V and 2 bases from J; bases unmatched to any gene: 6. Per germline, CDR1 MNHEY and CDR2 SVGAGI. The CDR3 DNA sequence: TGTGCCAGCAGTCCAAGCGGGAGACACACAGATACGCAGTATTTT. Translating gives CASSPSGRHTDTQYF.

This clone was seen only a few times. An end of the junction differs from the germline gene, which may be a read error. The V and J genes are TRBV19 and TRBJ1-1, with D possibly TRBD1 on 5 matching bases. CDR3 length: 15 amino acids. Germline V gives CDR1 LNHDA, CDR2 SQIVND (reference sequence). CDR3 nucleotides: TGTGCCAGCAGTAGTATCTGGGGGGTGAGCACTGAAGCTTTCTTT. Translation: CASSSIWGVSTEAFF.

The V and J genes are TRBV30 and TRBJ2-2; no clear D. Looked up from germline, CDR1 is GTSNPN and CDR2 is SVGIG (reference sequence). The ends were cut back, 0 bases at V and 1 base at J, with 6 bases in the middle. CDR3 size: 14 residues. The CDR3: CAWSVGWNTGELFF. The CDR3 nucleotides are TGTGCCTGGAGTGTGGGGTGGAACACCGGGGAGCTGTTTTTT.

This clone was counted between two and nine times. This chain's CDR3 is CASSPLNRRQGLNTEAFF. As DNA, the CDR3 is TGTGCCAGCAGCCCCCTTAACCGACGACAGGGGCTGAACACTGAAGCTTTCTTT. This sequence joins TRBV7-9 and TRBJ1-1, with 8 bases identical to TRBD1. The CDR3 has 18 amino acids. Germline CDR1 and CDR2: SEHNR and FQNEAQ (reference sequence). V lost 5 bases and J lost 0; bases outside the gene matches: 14.

The rearrangement uses TRBV9 and TRBJ1-4, with a tentative D call TRBD1 (5 bases). This CDR3 comprises 16 residues. The germline V gene encodes CDR1 SGDLS and CDR2 YYNGEE. The V end lost 0 bases, the J end lost 3 bases, and 12 bases lay between the germline ends. DNA of the CDR3: TGTGCCAGCAGCGTAGCTGGGGGGGGAGCTAATGAAAAACTGTTTTTT. It is translated as CASSVAGGGANEKLFF.

J is TRBJ2-7 and V is TRBV5-1, with D possibly matching TRBD1 (6 bases). Germline loops: CDR1 SGHRS, CDR2 YFSETQ. Trimming took 6 bases from V and 0 from J, leaving 10 bases between them. The CDR3 extends over 13 amino acids. CDR3: CASTPGASYEQYF. The CDR3 DNA follows: TGCGCCAGCACCCCAGGGGCCTCCTACGAGCAGTACTTC. Complete variable domain (other parts from reference TRBV5-1 and TRBJ2-7): KAGVTQTPRYLIKTRGQQVTLSCSPISGHRSVSWYQQTPGQGLQFLFEYFSETQRNKGNFPGRFSGRQFSNSRSEMNVSTLELGDSALYLCASTPGASYEQYFGPGTRLTVT.

The V gene is TRBV9, the J gene TRBJ2-7, with D possibly being TRBD2 (5 bases). The CDR3 runs to 16 residues. Germline V lookup: CDR1 SGDLS, CDR2 YYNGEE. Trimming removed 1 base from V and 6 bases from J, with 20 bases in between. CDR3 bases: TGTGCCAGCAGCGTATCGGGGTGGACTGGGAAATCCGAGCAGTACTTC. Its translation: CASSVSGWTGKSEQYF. Supplemented by reference TRBV9 and TRBJ2-7, the full variable domain reads DSGVTQTPKHLITATGQRVTLRCSPRSGDLSVYWYQQSLDQGLQFLIQYYNGEERAKGNILERFSAQQFPDLHSELNLSSLELGDSALYFCASSVSGWTGKSEQYFGPGTRLTVT.

This clone has a single count. J is TRBJ1-5 and V is TRBV7-2, with D maybe TRBD1 (5 bases). Germline V gives CDR1 SGHTA, CDR2 FQGNSA. V lost 4 bases to trimming and J lost 7 bases, with 23 bases between them. The CDR3 sequence is 17 residues long. The CDR3 sequence: CASSSFDGRTGGQPQHF. CDR3 nucleotide sequence: TGTGCCAGCAGCTCATTCGACGGACGGACCGGGGGGCAGCCCCAGCATTTT.